This entry lists 32 T cell receptor beta chains sequenced from one sample in a study of identical twins. One entry per CDR3 protein results from TCRdb running MiXCR on the 5' RACE reads. Of 350,000 to 400,000 distinct CDR3 sequences in the sample, roughly 9% were seen once. The material sequenced was naive T cells sorted from blood. The receptors stem from a woman in her forties or fifties in good health.

This chain links TRBV9 with TRBJ2-1; D is unclear. Per the germline V gene, CDR1 is SGDLS and CDR2 is YYNGEE. The CDR3 consists of 15 residues. V lost 0 bases and J 3 bases, leaving 10 bases between the germline ends. The CDR3 nucleotides are TGTGCCAGCAGCGTAGGCGTACCGGTCTACAATGAGCAGTTCTTC. Protein: CASSVGVPVYNEQFF.

This clonotype was found many times. The chain is built from TRBV4-1 and TRBJ2-7; 9 bases are shared with TRBD1. The germline V gene encodes CDR1 MGHRA and CDR2 YSYEKL. This CDR3 has 14 amino acids. V lost 9 bases to trimming and J lost 5 bases; unmatched junction nucleotides: 11. CDR3 residues: CASRGDRVSDEQYV. The CDR3 nucleotides are TGCGCCAGTAGGGGGGACAGGGTTTCGGACGAGCAGTACGTC.

The V call is TRBV7-2, the J call TRBJ2-1; 8 nucleotides match TRBD2. The CDR3 consists of 16 residues. Germline V gene data show CDR1 as SGHTA and CDR2 as FQGNSA. The V gene end was trimmed by 3 bases and the J gene end by 8 bases; junction bases not matched to a gene: 12. CDR3 bases: TGTGCCAGCAGCTTCGCGGGAGGAGGCCAATCGGATGAGCAGTTCTTC. Its translation: CASSFAGGGQSDEQFF.

This clonotype has at least ten counts. The chain has TRBV12-3 or TRBV12-4 and TRBJ2-1; tentatively, D is TRBD2 (6 bases). This CDR3 has 13 amino acids. Deletions cut 10 bases from V and 4 bases from J, with 14 bases between. The CDR3 sequence: CATRTGGYNEQFF. CDR3 coding DNA: TGTGCCACCCGGACCGGGGGTTACAATGAGCAGTTCTTC.

This clonotype has more than one count but fewer than ten. The rearrangement joins TRBV5-1 to TRBJ2-1, with a tentative D call TRBD2 (6 bases). This CDR3 is built from 17 residues. The germline CDR1 and CDR2 sequences are SGHRS and YFSETQ. The V end was cut by 4 bases, the J end by 0 bases, with 17 bases between. The DNA of the CDR3 is TGCGCCAGCAGCCTCTGGGATAGCGGCAGCTCCTACAATGAGCAGTTCTTC. Protein sequence: CASSLWDSGSSYNEQFF.

This clonotype was seen many times. The rearrangement links TRBV5-1 to TRBJ2-3, with D unclear. V was cut by 4 bases and J by 2 bases, with 5 bases left in between. CDR1 SGHRS and CDR2 YFSETQ come from the germline V gene. The CDR3 runs 12 residues. CDR3 in DNA: TGCGCCAGCAGCACTGCCACAGATACGCAGTATTTT. Translating gives CASSTATDTQYF.

This clonotype was counted many times. CDR3 bases: TGTGCCAGCAGCTTGCCGGAGTTCTCCTACGAGCAGTACTTC. This sequence encodes CASSLPEFSYEQYF. V usage is TRBV5-6 and J usage is TRBJ2-7; D is ambiguous. Trimming cost V 1 base and J 0 bases, with 8 bases left between them. The CDR3 length is 14 residues. Germline CDR1 reads SGHDT; CDR2 reads YYEEEE.

The sample holds many counts of this clonotype. This chain connects TRBV15 to TRBJ2-1, with D uncertain. Germline lookup yields CDR1 LNHNV and CDR2 YYDKDF (reference sequence). The CDR3 covers 14 residues. The V end lost 1 base, the J end lost 5 bases, and 9 bases lay between the germline ends. The DNA for the CDR3 is TGTGCCACCAGCAGAGCGGAGCCCCACAATGAGCAGTTCTTC. It encodes CATSRAEPHNEQFF.

The sample holds many counts of this clonotype. The V gene is TRBV7-2, the J gene TRBJ1-1, with a tentative D call TRBD1 (6 bases). The V end lost 6 bases, the J end lost 5 bases, and 13 bases lay between the germline ends. In germline, CDR1 is SGHTA, CDR2 FQGNSA. The CDR3 runs to 13 residues. CDR3 bases: TGTGCCAGCAGAAATCAAACAGGGACTGAAGCTTTCTTT. Protein: CASRNQTGTEAFF.

The chain employs TRBV12-3 or TRBV12-4 and TRBJ2-1, with 9 positions matching TRBD1. The CDR3 extends over 15 amino acids. With V trimmed by 6 bases and J by 0 bases, 3 bases remained unmatched. CDR3 amino acids: CASRPDRGSYNEQFF. The CDR3 DNA is TGTGCCAGCAGACCGGACAGGGGCTCCTACAATGAGCAGTTCTTC.

This clonotype was observed a handful of times. CDR3 coding DNA: TGTGCCAGCAGTTTAGCAATATCTGGCTACACCTTC. Encoded protein: CASSLAISGYTF. The chain couples TRBV12-3 or TRBV12-4 to TRBJ1-2; no clear D gene. This CDR3 has 12 amino acids. V lost 0 bases and J lost 7, with 6 bases in between.

This clonotype was observed a few times. This chain uses TRBV3-1 with TRBJ1-1, with D uncertain. The CDR3 length is 15 residues. Germline CDR1 LGHDT, CDR2 YNNKEL (reference sequence). V shed 1 base and J shed 1 base, with 10 bases lying between them. This CDR3 is CASSQGQTPNTEAFF. As DNA, the CDR3 is TGTGCCAGCAGCCAAGGGCAGACTCCGAACACTGAAGCTTTCTTT.

This sequence joins TRBV7-8 and TRBJ2-7, with D hard to call. The V and J ends lost 1 base and 3 bases respectively, with 7 bases between them. The CDR3 is 13 amino acids. The germline V gene encodes CDR1 SGHVS and CDR2 FQNEAQ. Here the CDR3 DNA reads TGTGCCAGCAGCTTAGATAAGAGCTACGAGCAGTACTTC. Amino acid sequence: CASSLDKSYEQYF.

The chain is built from TRBV6-5 and TRBJ2-7; 7 positions agree with TRBD1. The CDR3 spans 14 residues. Trimming took 2 bases from V and 7 from J; bases not matched to a gene: 8. Germline V gene lookup returns CDR1 MNHEY and CDR2 SVGAGI. This CDR3 is CASSYGTAVEEQYF. The CDR3 coding sequence is TGTGCCAGCAGTTACGGGACAGCCGTGGAGGAGCAGTACTTC.

The V gene is TRBV7-2, the J gene TRBJ2-2; no firm D call. This CDR3 comprises 13 residues. The V and J ends lost 1 base and 7 bases respectively, with 7 bases between them. CDR1 and CDR2 (germline): SGHTA, FQGNSA. Here the CDR3 reads CASSLVLGGELFF. DNA for the CDR3: TGTGCCAGCAGCTTAGTCCTCGGCGGGGAGCTGTTTTTT.

This clonotype was seen a few times. The chain couples TRBV9 to TRBJ2-2, with 8 bases lining up with TRBD2. Germline V gene data show CDR1 as SGDLS and CDR2 as YYNGEE. The CDR3 sequence is 18 residues long. With V trimmed by 0 bases and J by 5 bases, 12 bases remained unmatched. CDR3 sequence: CASSVVLTKAGDTGELFF. CDR3 DNA: TGTGCCAGCAGCGTAGTTTTGACTAAAGCGGGAGATACCGGGGAGCTGTTTTTT. The full variable domain, completed using reference TRBV9 and TRBJ2-2, is DSGVTQTPKHLITATGQRVTLRCSPRSGDLSVYWYQQSLDQGLQFLIQYYNGEERAKGNILERFSAQQFPDLHSELNLSSLELGDSALYFCASSVVLTKAGDTGELFFGEGSRLTVL.

This clonotype has a handful of counts. The chain is built from TRBV5-6 and TRBJ1-2; 10 nucleotides line up with TRBD1. CDR3 size: 14 residues. Trimming at V came to 3 bases and at J to 7 bases, leaving 6 bases not matched to a gene. Germline V gives CDR1 SGHDT, CDR2 YYEEEE. The DNA for the CDR3 is TGTGCCAGCAGCTACCCCGGGACAGGGGTTGGCTACACCTTC. It specifies CASSYPGTGVGYTF.

This clonotype was found a few times. The chain couples TRBV5-1 to TRBJ2-1, with a tentative D call TRBD2 (5 bases). The CDR3 has 13 amino acids. V gave up 4 bases and J gave up 6 bases, with 11 bases separating them. CDR1 is SGHRS and CDR2 is YFSETQ in the germline V gene. The DNA of the CDR3 is TGCGCCAGCAGCCCGGCTAGCTCCAATGAGCAGTTCTTC. The encoded protein is CASSPASSNEQFF.

This clonotype was counted a few times. V gene TRBV20-1 combines with J gene TRBJ1-4; D gene uncertain. V lost 0 bases and J lost 4, with 6 bases in between. The CDR3 loop spans 13 amino acids. Germline V gene sequence: CDR1 DFQATT, CDR2 SNEGSKA (reference sequence). As DNA, the CDR3 is TGCAGTGCTAGAGAGGGAGTTAATGAAAAACTGTTTTTT. The encoded protein is CSAREGVNEKLFF.

This chain joins TRBV29-1 and TRBJ2-3, with unresolved D. Deletions cut 5 bases from V and 2 bases from J, with 11 bases between. The germline CDR1 and CDR2 sequences are SQVTM and ANQGSEA. This CDR3 has 13 amino acids. The CDR3 DNA reads TGCAGCGTTCCACAGTTAAACACAGATACGCAGTATTTT. Amino acids: CSVPQLNTDTQYF.

This clonotype has a count of ten or more. V gene TRBV29-1 combines with J gene TRBJ2-7; 8 bases align to TRBD2. This CDR3 is 12 amino acids long. Trimming at V came to 3 bases and at J to 2 bases, leaving 0 bases not matched to a gene. The V gene's germline CDR1 is SQVTM and CDR2 ANQGSEA. The CDR3 DNA is TGCAGCGTTGAGGGACTAGCCTACGAGCAGTACTTC. Translated, it gives CSVEGLAYEQYF.

This clonotype came up a few times. This rearrangement joins TRBV20-1 to TRBJ2-3, with 9 bases identical to TRBD2. Trimming cost V 5 bases and J 6 bases; bases outside gene matches: 9. The germline gives CDR1 DFQATT, CDR2 SNEGSKA (reference sequence). The CDR3 is 14 amino acids. The CDR3 DNA reads TGCAGTGCTCAGCGGGAGGCCACATTGGATACGCAGTATTTT. Translated: CSAQREATLDTQYF.

This clonotype was seen many times. J is TRBJ2-5 and V is TRBV5-1; TRBD2 matches at 11 bases. This CDR3 contains 17 residues. Germline-derived CDR1 and CDR2 are SGHRS and YFSETQ. With 4 bases clipped from V and 2 bases from J, the junction kept 10 bases outside the gene matches. CDR3 amino acids: CASSRNQRLAGQETQYF. The CDR3 DNA follows: TGCGCCAGCAGCCGAAATCAAAGACTAGCGGGACAAGAGACCCAGTACTTC.

This clonotype was recorded at least ten times. The chain joins TRBV4-2 to TRBJ2-7, with TRBD2 identical over 8 bases. The CDR3 is 16 residues long. Germline V lookup: CDR1 LGHNA, CDR2 YNFKEQ. With 0 bases clipped from V and 1 base from J, the junction kept 5 bases outside the gene matches. CDR3 nucleotides: TGTGCCAGCAGCCAAGATTGGCGGGAGGTGTCCTACGAGCAGTACTTC. Translated: CASSQDWREVSYEQYF.

Turning to this clonotype: This may stem from a read error, because a much larger clone lies one nucleotide away. This sequence joins TRBV3-1 and TRBJ2-5; D uncertain. Trimming took 5 bases from V and 3 from J, leaving 4 bases between them. CDR1 and CDR2 (germline): LGHDT, YNNKEL (reference sequence). The CDR3 runs 11 residues. The CDR3 here is CASSGKETQYF. CDR3 coding DNA: TGTGCCAGCAGCGGAAAAGAGACCCAGTACTTC.

The chain employs TRBV29-1 and TRBJ2-1; the match to TRBD2 covers 7 bases. This CDR3 is built from 14 residues. The V gene end was trimmed by 4 bases and the J gene end by 6 bases; junction bases not matched to a gene: 9. CDR1 SQVTM and CDR2 ANQGSEA come from the germline V gene. The CDR3 loop reads CSVVGPGLFNEQFF. The DNA of the CDR3 is TGCAGCGTTGTGGGGCCGGGACTATTCAATGAGCAGTTCTTC.

This clonotype was counted at least ten times. The chain joins TRBV4-1 to TRBJ1-6; D is unclear. The V gene lost 2 bases and the J gene lost 10 bases, with 12 bases spanning the gap. Germline loops: CDR1 MGHRA, CDR2 YSYEKL. This CDR3 is 14 amino acids long. The CDR3 spells CASSQSGIWSPLHF. The CDR3 nucleotides read TGCGCCAGCAGCCAAAGTGGGATTTGGTCACCCCTCCACTTT.

The CDR3 bases are TGTGCCAGCAGCCAAGAGAGGGAGCGCGTCAACAATGAGCAGTTCTTC. Its translation: CASSQERERVNNEQFF. This chain joins TRBV3-1 and TRBJ2-1, with a weak D call TRBD2 (5 bases). This CDR3 region has 16 residues. Germline values: CDR1 LGHDT, CDR2 YNNKEL (reference sequence). The germline V and J ends were trimmed by 0 bases and 5 bases, with 14 bases remaining between them.

The CDR3 DNA is TGTGCCAGCAGCTTTTCGGGGACAAGAGACGAAAAACTGTTTTTT. This translates into CASSFSGTRDEKLFF. V is TRBV11-1 and J is TRBJ1-4, with D perhaps TRBD1 (6 bases). The CDR3 totals 15 residues. The germline V gene encodes CDR1 SGHAT and CDR2 FQDESV (reference sequence). V lost 3 bases and J lost 8, with 16 bases in between. Complete variable domain (other parts from reference TRBV11-1 and TRBJ1-4): EAEVAQSPRYKITEKSQAVAFWCDPISGHATLYWYRQILGQGPELLVQFQDESVVDDSQLPKDRFSAERLKGVDSTLKIQPAELGDSAMYLCASSFSGTRDEKLFFGSGTQLSVL.

This clonotype occurred a few times. J is TRBJ2-6 and V is TRBV5-5, with 7 bases lining up with TRBD2. V lost 4 bases, J lost 4 bases, and 14 bases stayed unmatched. This CDR3 comprises 18 residues. Germline assignment: CDR1 SGHKS and CDR2 YYEKEE (reference sequence). The CDR3 loop is CASSRIGGRGTGANVLTF. The CDR3 DNA reads as TGTGCCAGCAGCCGCATCGGCGGGAGAGGGACGGGGGCCAACGTCCTGACTTTC.

The CDR3 DNA reads as TGTGCCAGCAGCTTAGCGGGCCCGGGAGTGGAGAATGAGCAGTTCTTC. Amino acids: CASSLAGPGVENEQFF. The gene calls are TRBV7-9 and TRBJ2-1; tentatively, D is TRBD2 (6 bases). The CDR3 is 16 amino acids. Germline CDR1 SEHNR, CDR2 FQNEAQ (reference sequence). V was pared by 0 bases and J by 7 bases, with 16 bases between.

The table lists this clonotype with many counts. This chain joins TRBV25-1 and TRBJ1-6; 7 bases fit TRBD1. There are 15 residues in the CDR3. Germline CDR1 MGHDK, CDR2 SYGVNS. The V gene end was trimmed by 2 bases and the J gene end by 4 bases; junction bases not matched to a gene: 2. As DNA, the CDR3 is TGTGCCAGCAGTGAAGGGACAGCATATAATTCACCCCTCCACTTT. It encodes CASSEGTAYNSPLHF.